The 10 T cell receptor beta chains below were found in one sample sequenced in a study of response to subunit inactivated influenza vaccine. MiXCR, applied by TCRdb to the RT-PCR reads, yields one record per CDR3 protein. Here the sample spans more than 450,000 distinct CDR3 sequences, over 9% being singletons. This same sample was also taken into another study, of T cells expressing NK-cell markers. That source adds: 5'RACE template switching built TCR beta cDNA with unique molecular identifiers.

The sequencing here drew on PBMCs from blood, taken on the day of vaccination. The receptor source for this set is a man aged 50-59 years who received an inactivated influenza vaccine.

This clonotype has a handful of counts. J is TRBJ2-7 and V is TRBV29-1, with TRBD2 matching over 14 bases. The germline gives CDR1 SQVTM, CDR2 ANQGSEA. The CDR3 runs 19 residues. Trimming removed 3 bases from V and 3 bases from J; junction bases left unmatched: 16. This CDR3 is CSVDRLAGGPNVDNYEQYF. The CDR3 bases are TGCAGCGTTGACCGACTAGCGGGAGGGCCCAATGTGGATAACTACGAGCAGTACTTC.

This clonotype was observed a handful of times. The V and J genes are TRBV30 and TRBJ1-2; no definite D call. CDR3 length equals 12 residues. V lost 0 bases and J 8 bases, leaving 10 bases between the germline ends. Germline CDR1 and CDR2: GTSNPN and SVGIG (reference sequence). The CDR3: CAWSVRAGGYTF. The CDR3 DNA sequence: TGTGCCTGGAGTGTACGCGCAGGCGGCTACACCTTC. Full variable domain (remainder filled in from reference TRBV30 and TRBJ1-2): SQTIHQWPATLVQPVGSPLSLECTVEGTSNPNLYWYRQAAGRGLQLLFYSVGIGQISSEVPQNLSASRPQDRQFILSSKKLLLSDSGFYLCAWSVRAGGYTFGSGTRLTVV.

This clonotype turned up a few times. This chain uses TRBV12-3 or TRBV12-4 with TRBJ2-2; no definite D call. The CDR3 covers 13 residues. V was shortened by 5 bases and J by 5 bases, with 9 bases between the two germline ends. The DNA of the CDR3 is TGTGCCAGCAGTCCCCCGGTTACCGGGGAGCTGTTTTTT. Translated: CASSPPVTGELFF.

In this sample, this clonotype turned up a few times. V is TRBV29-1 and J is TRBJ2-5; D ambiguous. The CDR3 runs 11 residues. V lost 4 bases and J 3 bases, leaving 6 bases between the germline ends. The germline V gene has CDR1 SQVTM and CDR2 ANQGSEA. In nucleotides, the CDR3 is TGCAGCGTTGCCGAAAAAGAGACCCAGTACTTC. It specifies CSVAEKETQYF.

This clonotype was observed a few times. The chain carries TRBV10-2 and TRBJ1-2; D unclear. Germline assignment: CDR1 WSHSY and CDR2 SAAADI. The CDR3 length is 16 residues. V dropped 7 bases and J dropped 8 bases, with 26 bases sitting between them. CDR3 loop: CASTYPNSNEVDGYTF. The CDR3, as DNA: TGCGCCAGCACCTACCCAAACTCGAACGAGGTAGACGGCTACACCTTC.

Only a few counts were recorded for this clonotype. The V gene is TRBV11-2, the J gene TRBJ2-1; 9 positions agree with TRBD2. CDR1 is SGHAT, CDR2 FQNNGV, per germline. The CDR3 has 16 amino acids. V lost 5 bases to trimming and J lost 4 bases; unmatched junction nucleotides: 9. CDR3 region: CASSHLRGGPYNEQFF. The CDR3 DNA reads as TGTGCCAGCAGCCACTTGCGGGGGGGGCCGTACAATGAGCAGTTCTTC.

CDR3 residues: CASSQETTGSGANVLTF. The CDR3 DNA reads TGCGCCAGCAGCCAAGAGACGACAGGGTCTGGGGCCAACGTCCTGACTTTC. V usage is TRBV4-1 and J usage is TRBJ2-6, with TRBD1 matching 7 bases. The germline CDR1 and CDR2 sequences are MGHRA and YSYEKL. The CDR3 runs to 17 residues. Trimming at V came to 0 bases and at J to 1 base, leaving 3 bases not matched to a gene.

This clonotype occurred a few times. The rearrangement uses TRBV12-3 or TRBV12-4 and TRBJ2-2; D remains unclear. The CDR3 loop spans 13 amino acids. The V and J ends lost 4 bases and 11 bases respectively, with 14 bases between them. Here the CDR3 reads CASSSGVYGELFF. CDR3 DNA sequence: TGTGCCAGCAGTTCTGGGGTTTACGGTGAGCTGTTTTTT.

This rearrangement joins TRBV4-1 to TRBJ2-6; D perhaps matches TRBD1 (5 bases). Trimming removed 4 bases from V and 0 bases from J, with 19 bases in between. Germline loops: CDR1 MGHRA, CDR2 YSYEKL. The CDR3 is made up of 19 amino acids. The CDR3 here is CASSPYPRRESSGANVLTF. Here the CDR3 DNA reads TGCGCCAGCAGCCCCTACCCCCGCAGGGAATCCTCTGGGGCCAACGTCCTGACTTTC.

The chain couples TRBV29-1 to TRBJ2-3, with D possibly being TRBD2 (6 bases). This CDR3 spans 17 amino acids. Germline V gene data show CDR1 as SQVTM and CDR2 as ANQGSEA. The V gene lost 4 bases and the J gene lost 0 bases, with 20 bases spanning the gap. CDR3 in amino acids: CSVAGHPTGDSTDTQYF. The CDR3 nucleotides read TGCAGCGTTGCCGGCCACCCGACGGGAGATAGCACAGATACGCAGTATTTT.